These T cell receptor beta chains were read from a single sample in a study of blood T cell repertoires in COVID-19. Repertoires were generated with immunoSEQ multiplex PCR, while TCRdb's copy carries only in-frame clones and drops some. The sample lists some 230,000 clones, 82% occurring once. The sequencing input was peripheral blood. The receptors shown here come from a woman older than 75 with COVID-19, enrolled during active disease. CDR3s include the opening cysteine and the closing phenylalanine or tryptophan.

J gene	V gene	CDR3 protein
TRBJ2-2	TRBV5-1	CASARATNTGELFF
TRBJ2-3	TRBV19	CASSMTGNTQYF
TRBJ1-1	TRBV7-3	CASSSGLNTEAFF
TRBJ1-4	TRBV7-9	CASSSTGFAEKLFF
TRBJ2-1	TRBV4-3	CASSQAGEQFF
TRBJ1-1	TRBV12-3/TRBV12-4	CASHPTGNTEAFF
TRBJ2-1	TRBV20-1	CSARTSGEQFF
TRBJ2-7	TRBV25-1	CASSELGRHNLYEQYF
TRBJ2-7	TRBV5-6	CASSWGQGFEQYF
TRBJ2-7	TRBV7-2	CASSPRQGYEQYF
TRBJ1-3	TRBV6-5	CASRLTAPMKNTIYF
TRBJ2-5	TRBV7-9	CASSKTSGGQETQYF
TRBJ2-7	TRBV28	CASTRPGEQYF
TRBJ2-2	TRBV7-3	CASSSSGGNTGELFF
TRBJ2-7	TRBV3-1/TRBV3-2	CASRDNYEQYF
TRBJ2-3	TRBV28	CASTSTDTQYF
TRBJ1-5	TRBV6-1	CASSEPGQVAQPQHF
TRBJ1-1	TRBV24-1	CAPRRVEITEAFF
TRBJ2-3	TRBV2	CASSEESGVGDTQYF
TRBJ2-7	TRBV21-1	CARQGPYEQYF
TRBJ1-5	TRBV10-3	CAISEVEGTQPQHF
TRBJ2-1	TRBV4-1	CASSQDAGQLGNEQFF
TRBJ1-1	TRBV7-8	CASSFRGMNTEAFF
TRBJ2-7	TRBV29-1	CSVGLAEGPGYEQYF
TRBJ1-1	TRBV15	CATSRDRVVNTEAFF
TRBJ2-3	TRBV7-3	CASSLRGPTDTQYF
TRBJ2-7	TRBV5-1	CASSLLAGGNYEQYF
TRBJ1-1	TRBV5-6	CASSYDREAFF
TRBJ1-4	TRBV6-2/TRBV6-3	CASSSDRTNEKLFF
TRBJ2-6	TRBV6-2/TRBV6-3	CASSQLAGGPLSGANVLTF
TRBJ2-3	TRBV7-3	CASSRTGRETQYF
TRBJ1-6	TRBV7-2	CASSSNRGYNSPLHF
TRBJ2-7	TRBV3-1/TRBV3-2	CASSQTIAGYEQYF
TRBJ1-2	TRBV27	CASSSTQKSYYGYTF
TRBJ2-1	TRBV11-2	CASRPQTSGPNEQFF
TRBJ2-3	TRBV12-5	CASSTSLAFTDTQYF
TRBJ2-5	TRBV12-5	CASGLYGGKTQYF
TRBJ2-4	TRBV9	CASSVNPVGSARDIQYF
TRBJ2-4	TRBV5-4	CASSLAPGSTPHKNIQYF
TRBJ1-1	TRBV29-1	CSYAGLTTEAFF
TRBJ2-1	TRBV7-9	CASSLGGTVSDEQFF
TRBJ2-6	TRBV2	CASRTGTSGGALSAF
TRBJ2-1	TRBV24-1	CATSAWLAGGPGDEQFF
TRBJ2-2	TRBV19	CASSKGEKAGTGELFF
TRBJ2-3	TRBV9	CASSPLGGRTDTQYF
TRBJ1-2	TRBV3-1/TRBV3-2	CASSRQGFGGYTF
TRBJ2-7	TRBV11-2	CASSINRDLYEQYF